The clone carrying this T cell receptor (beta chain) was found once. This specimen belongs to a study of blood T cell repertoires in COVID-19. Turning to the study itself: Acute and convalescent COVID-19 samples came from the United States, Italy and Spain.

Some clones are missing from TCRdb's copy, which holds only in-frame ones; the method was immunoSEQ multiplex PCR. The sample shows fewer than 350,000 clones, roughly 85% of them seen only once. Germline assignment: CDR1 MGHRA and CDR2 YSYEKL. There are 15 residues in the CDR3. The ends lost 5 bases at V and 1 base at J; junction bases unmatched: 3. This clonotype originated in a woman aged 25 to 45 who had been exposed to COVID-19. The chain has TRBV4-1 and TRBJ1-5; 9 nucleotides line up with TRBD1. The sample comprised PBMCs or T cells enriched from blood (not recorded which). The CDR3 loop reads CASSKGQGSNQPQHF. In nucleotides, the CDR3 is TGCGCCAGCAGCAAGGGACAGGGAAGCAATCAGCCCCAGCATTTT.